The rows below give T cell receptor beta chains drawn from one sample of a study of cytomegalovirus exposure and HLA in healthy donors. TCRdb's copy holds only in-frame clones and misses some; the assay was immunoSEQ multiplex PCR. The sample consists of some 79,000 clones, 63% of them appearing once. Sequencing used PBMCs. Source of these receptors: a woman between 35 and 50 years old in good health and CMV-seropositive. CDR3s include the opening cysteine and the closing phenylalanine or tryptophan. Fields, in order: CDR3 length, clone size, D gene, V gene, J gene, CDR3 protein, CDR3 DNA. A D gene is named only where the DNA matches it firmly. Some rows mark clone size as missing; the rest say once, few, many or name a class of expanded clone.

>13|NA|NA|TRBV28|TRBJ1-1
CASSLTHNTEAFF
TGTGCCAGCAGTTTGACACATAACACTGAAGCTTTCTTT
>14|NA|NA|TRBV7-9|TRBJ1-4
CASSLRQGNEKLFF
TGTGCCAGCAGCTTACGGCAGGGTAATGAAAAACTGTTTTTT
>13|few|NA|TRBV2|TRBJ1-5
CASSEGGNQPQHF
TGTGCCAGCAGTGAAGGAGGGAATCAGCCCCAGCATTTT
>16|NA|TRBD1|TRBV2|TRBJ2-6
CASRTGTGAGANVLTF
TGTGCCAGCAGGACCGGGACAGGGGCCGGGGCCAACGTCCTGACTTTC
>11|few|NA|TRBV19|TRBJ1-2
CASTTAWGYTF
TGTGCCAGTACGACAGCCTGGGGCTACACCTTC
>15|few|NA|TRBV13|TRBJ1-1
CASRRMGGQTTGAFF
TGTGCCAGCAGACGAATGGGGGGGCAAACGACGGGAGCTTTCTTT
>15|NA|TRBD1|TRBV5-5|TRBJ1-1
CASSLWDRGNTEAFF
TGTGCCAGCAGCTTGTGGGACAGGGGGAACACTGAAGCTTTCTTT
>11|NA|NA|TRBV2|TRBJ2-1
CASGSDLVGFF
TGTGCCAGCGGTAGCGATTTAGTTGGATTCTTC
>14|NA|NA|TRBV6-1|TRBJ1-2
CASSPGGAGDGYTF
TGTGCCAGCAGTCCTGGGGGCGCGGGGGATGGCTACACCTTC
>13|NA|NA|TRBV5-1|TRBJ2-3
CASSSAGPDTQYF
TGCGCCAGCAGCTCGGCGGGGCCAGATACGCAGTATTTT
>15|NA|TRBD1|TRBV6-1|TRBJ1-5
CASSRGQGAGQPQHF
TGTGCCAGCAGCCGGGGACAGGGGGCTGGGCAGCCCCAGCATTTT
>14|NA|NA|TRBV5-6|TRBJ2-7
CASSLVGSNYEQYF
TGTGCCAGCAGCTTGGTCGGCAGTAACTACGAGCAGTACTTC
>16|once|TRBD1|TRBV9|TRBJ2-2
CASSSARQGNTGELFF
TGTGCCAGCAGCTCCGCTAGACAGGGGAACACCGGGGAGCTGTTTTTT
>13|NA|NA|TRBV7-9|TRBJ1-1
CASSLGQNTEAFF
TGTGCCAGCAGCTTAGGGCAGAACACTGAAGCTTTCTTT
>13|NA|NA|TRBV4-1|TRBJ1-5
CASSQVGGQPQHF
TGCGCCAGCAGCCAAGTGGGGGGTCAGCCCCAGCATTTT
>15|NA|NA|TRBV15|TRBJ1-3
CATSRDRTAGNTIYF
TGTGCCACCAGCAGAGATCGGACAGCTGGAAACACCATATATTTT
>15|few|TRBD2|TRBV6-6|TRBJ2-3
CASRISGIGTDTQYF
TGTGCCAGCAGGATAAGCGGGATAGGCACAGATACGCAGTATTTT
>14|NA|NA|TRBV9|TRBJ1-1
CASSNRNPLAEAFF
TGTGCCAGCAGTAACAGGAATCCGCTGGCTGAAGCTTTCTTT
>15|few|NA|TRBV6-6|TRBJ2-6
CASSRQESGANVLTF
TGTGCCAGCAGCCGACAGGAGTCTGGGGCCAACGTCCTGACTTTC
>13|NA|TRBD1|TRBV28|TRBJ2-5
CASSLTGGETQYF
TGTGCCAGCAGTTTAACAGGGGGAGAGACCCAGTACTTC
>15|NA|NA|TRBV5-1|TRBJ2-5
CASSLEGHGQETQYF
TGCGCCAGCAGTCTCGAGGGTCATGGCCAAGAGACCCAGTACTTC
>15|few|TRBD2|TRBV18|TRBJ2-3
CASSLAASGTDTQYF
TGTGCCAGCTCACTCGCCGCTAGCGGGACAGATACGCAGTATTTT
>14|few|NA|TRBV5-6|TRBJ1-5
CASSPGQINQPQHF
TGTGCCAGCAGCCCTGGACAGATCAATCAGCCCCAGCATTTT
>15|few|TRBD1|TRBV28|TRBJ2-7
CASSFAGTGSYEQYF
TGTGCCAGCAGTTTTGCCGGGACAGGGTCCTACGAGCAGTACTTC
>13|few|NA|TRBV29-1|TRBJ2-1
CSAPRDFYNEQFF
TGCAGCGCTCCCCGGGACTTTTACAATGAGCAGTTCTTC
>17|few|TRBD1|TRBV28|TRBJ2-7
CASSPPSGGTGSYEQYF
TGTGCCAGCAGTCCCCCTAGTGGCGGGACAGGTTCCTACGAGCAGTACTTC
>17|NA|TRBD1|TRBV28|TRBJ1-2
CASSPDRGLPANYGYTF
TGTGCCAGCAGCCCGGACAGGGGGCTTCCAGCTAACTATGGCTACACCTTC
>15|NA|NA|TRBV6-5|TRBJ2-7
CASSVASGPFYEQYF
TGTGCCAGCAGTGTGGCGTCAGGCCCCTTTTACGAGCAGTACTTC
>16|few|TRBD2|TRBV19|TRBJ2-1
CATAGLAGVRWNEQFF
TGTGCCACCGCGGGACTAGCGGGAGTGAGGTGGAATGAGCAGTTCTTC
>15|NA|NA|TRBV7-8|TRBJ1-1
CASSLQLTVNTEAFF
TGTGCCAGCAGCCTACAGCTAACGGTGAACACTGAAGCTTTCTTT
>16|NA|TRBD2|TRBV19|TRBJ2-1
CASSMPSGRSYNEQFF
TGTGCCAGTAGTATGCCTAGCGGTCGCTCCTACAATGAGCAGTTCTTC
>13|NA|TRBD1|TRBV4-2|TRBJ2-1
CASSQGQLDEQFF
TGTGCCAGCAGCCAGGGACAGTTGGATGAGCAGTTCTTC
>14|few|NA|TRBV14|TRBJ1-1
CASSQVGGNTEAFF
TGTGCCAGCAGCCAAGTAGGAGGGAACACTGAAGCTTTCTTT
>16|few|NA|TRBV5-1|TRBJ2-6
CASSLEAGAGANVLTF
TGCGCCAGCAGCTTGGAGGCAGGGGCAGGGGCCAACGTCCTGACTTTC
>16|NA|TRBD2|TRBV28|TRBJ2-3
CASSKLAGFGTDTQYF
TGTGCCAGCAGTAAACTAGCGGGATTTGGGACAGATACGCAGTATTTT
>10|NA|NA|TRBV30|TRBJ1-1
CAASITEAFF
TGTGCCGCGAGCATCACTGAAGCTTTCTTT
>16|medium-sized|NA|TRBV4-3|TRBJ2-6
CASSQDAGSGANVLTF
TGCGCCAGCAGCCAAGATGCCGGCTCTGGGGCCAACGTCCTGACTTTC
>15|few|NA|TRBV28|TRBJ1-3
CASSLTQAVGNTIYF
TGTGCCAGCAGTTTGACCCAAGCGGTAGGAAACACCATATATTTT
>17|few|TRBD1|TRBV28|TRBJ1-5
CASSLTTGRYSNQPQHF
TGTGCCAGCAGCTTGACGACAGGGCGGTATAGCAATCAGCCCCAGCATTTT
>14|NA|TRBD1|TRBV2|TRBJ1-4
CASSKQGRFEKLFF
TGTGCCAGCAGTAAACAGGGGAGGTTTGAAAAACTGTTTTTT
>17|NA|TRBD2|TRBV7-2|TRBJ2-7
CASSGLAGVPTGYEQYF
TGTGCCAGCAGCGGACTAGCGGGAGTTCCTACGGGGTACGAGCAGTACTTC
>16|NA|TRBD2|TRBV5-6|TRBJ2-7
CASSFLLQRESYEQYF
TGTGCCAGCAGCTTTCTCTTACAGCGGGAGTCCTACGAGCAGTACTTC
>17|NA|NA|TRBV4-3|TRBJ2-1
CASSQDGRSASASEQFF
TGCGCCAGCAGCCAAGATGGCAGGTCCGCTAGCGCTAGTGAGCAGTTCTTC
>16|NA|TRBD1|TRBV10-1|TRBJ2-7
CASSEFHRGLSYEQYF
TGCGCCAGCAGTGAGTTTCACAGGGGGTTGTCCTACGAGCAGTACTTC
>16|NA|NA|TRBV7-8|TRBJ2-1
CASSLALSGFFDEQFF
TGTGCCAGCAGCTTAGCGCTTTCAGGGTTTTTCGATGAGCAGTTCTTC
>15|NA|TRBD2|TRBV19|TRBJ2-7
CASSLASGRSREQYF
TGTGCCAGTAGTCTGGCTAGCGGGAGGTCTCGCGAGCAGTACTTC
>13|NA|TRBD1|TRBV29-1|TRBJ1-1
CSGAHRGGTEAFF
TGCAGCGGCGCGCACAGGGGTGGGACTGAAGCTTTCTTT
>13|NA|TRBD2|TRBV5-6|TRBJ2-7
CASSRRLAGEQYF
TGTGCCAGCAGCCGGAGACTAGCAGGCGAGCAGTACTTC
>15|NA|TRBD2|TRBV28|TRBJ2-7
CASSFAGTSGTEQYF
TGTGCCAGCAGTTTCGCCGGGACTAGCGGAACCGAGCAGTACTTC
>14|NA|TRBD2|TRBV5-4|TRBJ2-1
CASSFYGRYNEQFF
TGTGCCAGCAGCTTTTACGGGAGGTACAATGAGCAGTTCTTC
>16|NA|TRBD1|TRBV27|TRBJ1-2
CASSLTPGQLIYGYTF
TGTGCCAGCAGTTTAACCCCGGGACAGCTTATCTATGGCTACACCTTC
>14|NA|NA|TRBV2|TRBJ1-3
CASRPQGPGNTIYF
TGTGCCAGCAGGCCTCAGGGGCCTGGAAACACCATATATTTT
>15|few|NA|TRBV4-3|TRBJ1-5
CASSQEAGKYQPQHF
TGCGCCAGCAGCCAAGAAGCGGGCAAATATCAGCCCCAGCATTTT
>13|once|NA|TRBV14|TRBJ2-7
CASSPRGSYEQYF
TGTGCCAGCAGCCCCAGGGGCTCCTACGAGCAGTACTTC
>16|NA|NA|TRBV7-2|TRBJ2-1
CASSLTVSGSYNEQFF
TGTGCCAGCAGCTTAACGGTGAGCGGCTCCTACAATGAGCAGTTCTTC